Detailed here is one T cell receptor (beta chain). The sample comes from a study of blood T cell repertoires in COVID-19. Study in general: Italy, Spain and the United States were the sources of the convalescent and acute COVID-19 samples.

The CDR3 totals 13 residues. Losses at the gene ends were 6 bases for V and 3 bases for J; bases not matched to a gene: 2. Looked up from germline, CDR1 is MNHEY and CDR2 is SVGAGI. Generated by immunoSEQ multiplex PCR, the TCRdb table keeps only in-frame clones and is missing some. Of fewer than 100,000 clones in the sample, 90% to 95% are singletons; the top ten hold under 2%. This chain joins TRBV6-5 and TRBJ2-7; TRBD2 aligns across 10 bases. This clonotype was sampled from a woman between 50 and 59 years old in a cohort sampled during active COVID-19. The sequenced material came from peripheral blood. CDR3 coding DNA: TGTGCCAGCAGCCGGACTAGCGGCTACGAGCAGTACTTC. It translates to CASSRTSGYEQYF.